The sequence of this T cell receptor (beta chain) was determined in a study of tissue T cells after allogeneic stem cell transplantation. Germline V gene lookup returns CDR1 SGHTS and CDR2 YDEGEE. V was cut by 6 bases and J by 10 bases, with 10 bases left in between. CDR3 length: 11 amino acids. The repertoire was sequenced with immunoSEQ multiplex PCR; TCRdb's copy has only in-frame clones and lacks some. Among hundreds of clones, about 76% were seen once, and the ten largest hold approximately 22%. The material was jejunal tissue, obtained at autopsy. The sequence came from a female patient aged 40-69 years with steroid-refractory graft-versus-host disease after an allogeneic stem cell transplant. Some T cells may be transferred from the graft donor. This rearrangement joins TRBV5-8 to TRBJ1-4; D remains unclear. CDR3 DNA sequence: TGTGCCAGCAACTTAGCACGAAAACTGTTTTTT. Translating gives CASNLARKLFF.